Following are 27 T cell receptor beta chains from one sample sequenced in a study of OX40 agonist ivuxolimab in advanced cancers. The method was immunoSEQ multiplex PCR; TCRdb's version includes in-frame clones alone and lacks a portion of them. The sample yields about 83,000 clones, about 90% seen once. The sequences come from CD4+ or CD8+ T cells sorted from blood, collected in a trial of the OX40 agonist ivuxolimab. The receptor source for this set is an adult with an advanced solid tumor such as melanoma, head and neck, liver or kidney cancer.

Turning to this clone: This CDR3 is also generated by other DNA sequences in the sample. The V gene is TRBV9, the J gene TRBJ2-3; the D is unclear. The germline CDR1 and CDR2 sequences are SGDLS and YYNGEE. Trimming removed 2 bases at V and 6 bases at J, with 7 bases between. The CDR3 totals 12 residues. As DNA, the CDR3 is TGTGCCAGCAGCGTGGGCGGTGATACGCAGTATTTT. Protein product: CASSVGGDTQYF.

The V and J genes are TRBV28 and TRBJ1-5, with D perhaps matching TRBD1 (5 bases). CDR1 and CDR2 from the germline V gene are MDHEN and SYDVKM. V dropped 2 bases and J dropped 6 bases, with 11 bases sitting between them. The CDR3 is made up of 14 amino acids. This CDR3 is CASSLEGVVQPQHF. The CDR3 DNA follows: TGTGCCAGCAGTTTAGAAGGGGTGGTTCAGCCCCAGCATTTT.

The genes are TRBV29-1 and TRBJ2-1, with 11 bases fitting TRBD1. The V and J ends lost 6 bases and 4 bases, in that order; junction bases with no gene match: 2. Germline-derived CDR1 and CDR2 are SQVTM and ANQGSEA. The CDR3 has 13 amino acids. The CDR3 region is CSVGTGGYNEQFF. CDR3 nucleotides: TGCAGCGTGGGGACAGGGGGATACAATGAGCAGTTCTTC.

The chain is built from TRBV13 and TRBJ2-1, with TRBD2 matching 7 bases. Germline CDR1 and CDR2: PRHDT and FYEKMQ (reference sequence). The ends lost 1 base at V and 3 bases at J; junction bases unmatched: 3. The CDR3 is made up of 15 amino acids. CDR3: CASSLVGGSYNEQFF. The CDR3 nucleotides read TGTGCCAGCAGCTTAGTCGGCGGGAGCTACAATGAGCAGTTCTTC.

This chain links TRBV5-4 with TRBJ1-1; 8 bases fit TRBD1. The germline CDR1 and CDR2 sequences are SGHNT and YYREEE (reference sequence). CDR3 length: 15 amino acids. V gave up 3 bases and J gave up 4 bases; unmatched junction bases: 8. The CDR3, as DNA: TGTGCCAGCAGCTATCTCTACAGGGGGGGCACTGAAGCTTTCTTT. Its translation: CASSYLYRGGTEAFF. Looking up the rest from reference TRBV5-4 and TRBJ1-1 gives the full variable domain: ETGVTQSPTHLIKTRGQQVTLRCSSQSGHNTVSWYQQALGQGPQFIFQYYREEENGRGNFPPRFSGLQFPNYSSELNVNALELDDSALYLCASSYLYRGGTEAFFGQGTRLTVV.

This sequence joins TRBV9 and TRBJ1-4; TRBD1 might be the D (5 bases). The CDR3 runs 14 residues. CDR1 and CDR2 (germline): SGDLS, YYNGEE. Trimming removed 4 bases from V and 5 bases from J, with 12 bases in between. CDR3: CASSFSGGNEKLFF. CDR3 nucleotides: TGTGCCAGCAGCTTCTCGGGGGGGAATGAAAAACTGTTTTTT. Together with reference TRBV9 and TRBJ1-4, the CDR3 gives the full variable domain: DSGVTQTPKHLITATGQRVTLRCSPRSGDLSVYWYQQSLDQGLQFLIQYYNGEERAKGNILERFSAQQFPDLHSELNLSSLELGDSALYFCASSFSGGNEKLFFGSGTQLSVL.

This clone was seen only once. J is TRBJ2-1 and V is TRBV28; possible D gene TRBD2, 5 bases. This CDR3 has 15 residues. Trimming removed 2 bases at V and 4 bases at J, with 12 bases between. Germline CDR1 and CDR2: MDHEN and SYDVKM. Here the CDR3 DNA reads TGTGCCAGCAGTTTAGACGGGGTAATTTACAATGAGCAGTTCTTC. It specifies CASSLDGVIYNEQFF.

Points on this clone: At one of its ends the junction is not consistent with the germline gene, which may arise from a read error. This rearrangement joins TRBV11-3 to TRBJ1-2, with D possibly TRBD1 on 6 matching bases. The CDR3 contains 12 residues. Germline V gives CDR1 SGHNT, CDR2 YENEEA. CDR3 in DNA: TGTGCCAGCAGCTTTAACAGGGAATTTATCCGTTTC. It encodes CASSFNREFIRF. Complete variable domain (other parts from reference TRBV11-3 and TRBJ1-2): EAGVVQSPRYKIIEKKQPVAFWCNPISGHNTLYWYLQNLGQGPELLIRYENEEAVDDSQLPKDRFSAERLKGVDSTLKIQPAELGDSAVYLCASSFNREFIRFGSGTRLTVV.

The chain couples TRBV11-3 to TRBJ1-2, with D unclear. V shed 2 bases and J shed 4 bases, with 8 bases lying between them. This CDR3 region has 13 residues. CDR1 SGHNT and CDR2 YENEEA come from the germline V gene. The CDR3 loop reads CASSLNGVYGYTF. The DNA of the CDR3 is TGTGCCAGCAGCTTAAACGGGGTCTATGGCTACACCTTC.

V gene TRBV4-3 combines with J gene TRBJ1-4; 8 bases align to TRBD1. Germline CDR1 and CDR2: LGHNA and YSLEER. V gave up 1 base and J gave up 8 bases; unmatched junction bases: 3. The CDR3 totals 14 residues. CDR3 region: CASSQGQGWEKLFF. In DNA, the CDR3 is TGCGCCAGCAGCCAAGGACAGGGGTGGGAAAAACTGTTTTTT.

The V and J genes are TRBV5-1 and TRBJ1-2; D is uncertain. Germline-derived CDR1 and CDR2 are SGHRS and YFSETQ. The CDR3 has 12 amino acids. The V end was cut by 3 bases, the J end by 5 bases, with 8 bases between. The DNA for the CDR3 is TGCGCCAGCAGCTCCGGGCCGTATGGCTACACCTTC. Its protein product is CASSSGPYGYTF.

The chain employs TRBV27 and TRBJ1-5; D is perhaps TRBD1 (5 bases). V was shortened by 5 bases and J by 5 bases, with 13 bases between the two germline ends. CDR3 length equals 14 residues. The V gene's germline CDR1 is MNHEY and CDR2 SMNVEV (reference sequence). The CDR3 sequence is CASSHRGPYQPQHF. CDR3 bases: TGTGCCAGCAGTCACCGGGGACCCTATCAGCCCCAGCATTTT.

This chain joins TRBV7-2 and TRBJ1-1; a weak D match, TRBD1 (5 bases). Germline V gene lookup returns CDR1 SGHTA and CDR2 FQGNSA. V lost 5 bases and J 0 bases, leaving 16 bases between the germline ends. CDR3 length: 16 residues. In DNA form, the CDR3 reads TGTGCCAGCAGCCCCTTTACAGGTTTAATGAACACTGAAGCTTTCTTT. This encodes CASSPFTGLMNTEAFF.

This rearrangement joins TRBV11-2 to TRBJ2-4; a weak D match, TRBD2 (5 bases). The CDR3 consists of 19 residues. CDR1 SGHAT and CDR2 FQNNGV come from the germline V gene. With 0 bases removed from V and 0 bases from J, the gap between germline ends came to 18 bases. CDR3 loop: CASSLDRGSRYRAKNIQYF. The CDR3, as DNA: TGTGCCAGCAGCTTAGATAGAGGGTCTAGATACAGAGCCAAAAACATTCAGTACTTC.

This rearrangement joins TRBV19 to TRBJ2-1, with 14 bases aligning to TRBD2. This CDR3 contains 16 residues. Trimming removed 5 bases from V and 5 bases from J; junction bases left unmatched: 5. Germline CDR1 reads LNHDA; CDR2 reads SQIVND (reference sequence). CDR3 loop: CASSWTSGGQHNEQFF. The CDR3 DNA reads as TGTGCCAGTAGTTGGACTAGCGGGGGGCAGCACAATGAGCAGTTCTTC.

The rearrangement uses TRBV11-2 and TRBJ2-1; 7 bases match TRBD2. The V segment lost 8 bases and the J segment 2 bases; nucleotides outside the gene matches: 9. The CDR3 covers 15 residues. The germline V gene encodes CDR1 SGHAT and CDR2 FQNNGV. The CDR3 DNA sequence: TGTGCCAGCGTGTTGTGGGCGGGGGCCTACAATGAGCAGTTCTTC. The encoded protein is CASVLWAGAYNEQFF.

This clone was seen a single time. The CDR3, as DNA: TGTGCCAGTAGTATGTTAGGGGATGGGACTGAAGCTTTCTTT. Translation gives CASSMLGDGTEAFF. The chain joins TRBV19 to TRBJ1-1; a weak D match, TRBD1 (5 bases). The CDR3 consists of 14 residues. V lost 3 bases and J 5 bases, leaving 13 bases between the germline ends. Germline V CDR1 and CDR2: LNHDA, SQIVND (reference sequence).

The V gene is TRBV6-5, the J gene TRBJ2-1; 9 bases match TRBD2. The CDR3 covers 16 residues. J lost 10 bases, V lost 4 bases, and 14 bases had no gene match. Germline V gene lookup returns CDR1 MNHEY and CDR2 SVGAGI. The CDR3 spells CASSFIYSGSGREQFF. The CDR3 DNA reads TGTGCCAGCAGTTTCATCTATAGCGGGAGCGGTAGGGAGCAGTTCTTC.

The rearrangement joins TRBV27 to TRBJ1-3, with D possibly being TRBD1 (6 bases). V was clipped by 0 bases and J by 2 bases, with 11 bases between them. The CDR3 spans 16 residues. Germline-derived CDR1 and CDR2 are MNHEY and SMNVEV (reference sequence). The CDR3: CASSLSPRGPGNTIYF. Written as DNA, the CDR3 is TGTGCCAGCAGTTTATCCCCCCGGGGGCCTGGAAACACCATATATTTT.

The chain uses TRBV5-1 and TRBJ1-2, with D uncertain. The germline CDR1 and CDR2 sequences are SGHRS and YFSETQ. Trimming took 4 bases from V and 5 from J, leaving 12 bases between them. This CDR3 is 13 amino acids long. CDR3 loop: CASSLDKRYGYTF. In nucleotides, the CDR3 is TGCGCCAGCAGCCTCGACAAGCGGTATGGCTACACCTTC.

J is TRBJ2-7 and V is TRBV4-3; the D is unclear. V was pared by 4 bases and J by 6 bases, with 7 bases between. The CDR3 consists of 11 residues. CDR1 and CDR2 (germline): LGHNA, YSLEER. The CDR3 nucleotides read TGCGCCAGCAGCCTCGGACGCGAGCAGTACTTC. Translated, it gives CASSLGREQYF.

CDR3 nucleotide sequence: TGCGCCAGCAGCCAAGGTGCCCAACAGGCCCAAAGATCTGGAAACACCATATATTTT. Protein product: CASSQGAQQAQRSGNTIYF. The chain joins TRBV4-1 to TRBJ1-3; D possibly corresponds to TRBD1 (5 bases). The CDR3 totals 19 residues. With 1 base removed from V and 1 base from J, the gap between germline ends came to 20 bases. Germline lookup yields CDR1 MGHRA and CDR2 YSYEKL.

The genes are TRBV15 and TRBJ2-3; D gene ambiguous. Germline values: CDR1 LNHNV, CDR2 YYDKDF (reference sequence). Trimming pared 7 bases from V and 0 bases from J, leaving 8 bases between. The CDR3 covers 13 residues. In DNA form, the CDR3 reads TGTGCCACCAAAGTTACCAGCACAGATACGCAGTATTTT. Its protein product is CATKVTSTDTQYF.

The gene calls are TRBV9 and TRBJ2-5, with 7 nucleotides matching TRBD2. Unmatched junction bases numbered 11, after V lost 4 bases and J lost 5 bases. Germline assignment: CDR1 SGDLS and CDR2 YYNGEE. The CDR3 sequence is 15 residues long. CDR3 DNA: TGTGCCAGCAGCTTCACTAGCGATTACGAGGAGACCCAGTACTTC. Translating gives CASSFTSDYEETQYF.

The genes are TRBV28 and TRBJ2-1, with a weak D call TRBD2 (6 bases). The CDR3 is 15 residues long. Deletions cut 7 bases from V and 3 bases from J, with 16 bases between. Germline loops: CDR1 MDHEN, CDR2 SYDVKM. In nucleotides, the CDR3 is TGTGCCAGCATCGGAGGGAGAGTGATCTACAATGAGCAGTTCTTC. Translating gives CASIGGRVIYNEQFF.

The chain combines TRBV5-4 with TRBJ2-1; D call uncertain. The germline V and J ends were trimmed by 0 bases and 10 bases, with 8 bases remaining between them. This CDR3 has 12 amino acids. Germline loops: CDR1 SGHNT, CDR2 YYREEE (reference sequence). CDR3 in DNA: TGTGCCAGCAGCTTGGGTGGGGTGGAGCAGTTCTTC. Its translation: CASSLGGVEQFF.

This chain uses TRBV28 with TRBJ2-3; no reliable D call. Per the germline V gene, CDR1 is MDHEN and CDR2 is SYDVKM. V lost 3 bases and J lost 0, with 19 bases in between. This CDR3 contains 18 residues. The CDR3 region has the DNA TGTGCCAGCAGTTTTCGTGTTTCTTCCCTTACTAGCACAGATACGCAGTATTTT. This codes for CASSFRVSSLTSTDTQYF.